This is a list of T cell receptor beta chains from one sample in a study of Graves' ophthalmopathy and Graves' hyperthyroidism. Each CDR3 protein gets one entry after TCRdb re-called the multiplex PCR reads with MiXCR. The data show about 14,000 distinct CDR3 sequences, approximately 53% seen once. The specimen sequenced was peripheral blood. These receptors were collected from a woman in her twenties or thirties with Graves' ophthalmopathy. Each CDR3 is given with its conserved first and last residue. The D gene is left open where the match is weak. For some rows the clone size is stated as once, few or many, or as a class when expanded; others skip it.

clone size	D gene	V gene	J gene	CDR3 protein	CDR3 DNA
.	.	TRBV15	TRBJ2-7	CATSRDTSYEQYF	TGTGCCACGAGCCGGGACACTTCCTACGAGCAGTACTTC
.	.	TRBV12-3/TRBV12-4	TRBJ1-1	CAGSLGREITEAFF	TGTGCCGGCAGTTTAGGCAGGGAAATAACTGAAGCTTTCTTT
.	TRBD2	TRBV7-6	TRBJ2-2	CASSQGTSGRAYTGELFF	TGTGCCAGCAGCCAGGGGACTAGCGGGAGGGCTTATACCGGGGAGCTGTTTTTT
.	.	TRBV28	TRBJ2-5	CASSGYLETQYF	TGTGCCAGCAGTGGTTATTTAGAGACCCAGTACTTC
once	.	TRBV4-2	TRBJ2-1	CASSQLTGVEQFF	TGTGCCAGCAGCCAACTAACAGGTGTTGAGCAGTTCTTC
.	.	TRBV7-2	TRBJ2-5	CASSFSDQGETQYF	TGTGCCAGCAGCTTCAGCGATCAGGGAGAGACCCAGTACTTC
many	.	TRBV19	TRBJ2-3	CASTRGVPPADTQYF	TGTGCCAGTACAAGGGGCGTCCCCCCTGCAGATACGCAGTATTTT
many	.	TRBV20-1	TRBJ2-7	CSAELGGDEQYF	TGCAGTGCCGAACTAGGCGGGGACGAGCAGTACTTC
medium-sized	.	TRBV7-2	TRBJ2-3	CASSLDDRQVTDTQYF	TGTGCCAGCAGCTTAGACGATAGGCAGGTGACAGATACGCAGTATTTT
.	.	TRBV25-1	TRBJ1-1	CASSDRRNTEAFF	TGTGCCAGCTCAGACAGGCGAAACACTGAAGCTTTCTTT
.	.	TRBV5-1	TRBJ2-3	CASRRPPGHSTDTQYF	TGCGCCAGCAGGAGGCCGCCGGGACACAGCACAGATACGCAGTATTTT
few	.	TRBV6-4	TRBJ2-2	CASSPAETENTGELFF	TGTGCCAGCTCCCCGGCTGAGACCGAGAACACCGGGGAGCTGTTTTTT
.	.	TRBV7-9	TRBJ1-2	CASSRVEASQGYTF	TGTGCCAGCAGCCGCGTGGAGGCATCCCAGGGCTACACCTTC
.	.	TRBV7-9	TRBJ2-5	CASSYAEETQYF	TGTGCCAGCAGTTACGCGGAAGAGACCCAGTACTTC
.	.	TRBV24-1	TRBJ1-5	CATSPGQNQPQHF	TGTGCCACCAGTCCTGGGCAGAATCAGCCCCAGCATTTT
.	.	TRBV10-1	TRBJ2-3	CASSESVAKDTQYF	TGCGCCAGCAGTGAGTCGGTAGCAAAAGATACGCAGTATTTT
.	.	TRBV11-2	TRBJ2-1	CASSLASSSYNEQFF	TGTGCCAGCAGCTTAGCTAGCAGCTCCTACAATGAGCAGTTCTTC
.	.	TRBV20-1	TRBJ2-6	CSARPWGSGANVLTF	TGCAGTGCTAGGCCTTGGGGGTCTGGGGCCAACGTCCTGACTTTC
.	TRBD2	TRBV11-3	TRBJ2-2	CASSAGLAGNTGELFF	TGTGCCAGCAGTGCCGGACTAGCGGGTAACACCGGGGAGCTGTTTTTT
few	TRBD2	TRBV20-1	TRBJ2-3	CSATTSGRADGTDTQYF	TGCAGTGCAACGACTAGCGGGAGGGCCGATGGCACAGATACGCAGTATTTT
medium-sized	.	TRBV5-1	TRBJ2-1	CASSLGSGFGGDEQFF	TGCGCCAGCAGCTTGGGGTCAGGGTTTGGGGGCGATGAGCAGTTCTTC
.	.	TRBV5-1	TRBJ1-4	CASSLGWAEKLFF	TGCGCCAGCAGCTTGGGCTGGGCCGAAAAACTGTTTTTT
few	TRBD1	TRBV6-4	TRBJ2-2	CASSRTGNTGELFF	TGTGCCAGCAGCCGGACAGGGAACACCGGGGAGCTGTTTTTT
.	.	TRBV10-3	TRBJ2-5	CAISESNGGEGETQYF	TGTGCCATCAGTGAGTCGAATGGGGGAGAAGGCGAGACCCAGTACTTC
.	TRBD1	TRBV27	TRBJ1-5	CASRGQAENQPQHF	TGTGCCAGCCGAGGACAGGCTGAGAATCAGCCCCAGCATTTT
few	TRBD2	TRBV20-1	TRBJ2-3	CSATTSGYTDTQYF	TGCAGTGCAACGACTAGCGGGTATACAGATACGCAGTATTTT
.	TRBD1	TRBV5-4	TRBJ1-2	CASSFVTGVVLSGYTF	TGTGCCAGCAGCTTCGTTACAGGGGTGGTTCTTTCTGGCTACACCTTC
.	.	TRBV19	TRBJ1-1	CASSILANTEAFF	TGTGCCAGTAGTATTTTGGCGAACACTGAAGCTTTCTTT
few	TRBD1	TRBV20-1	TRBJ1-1	CSASGTGNGKAFF	TGCAGTGCATCCGGGACAGGGAACGGGAAAGCTTTCTTT
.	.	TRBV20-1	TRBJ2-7	CSAPLGRSSGDEQYF	TGCAGTGCGCCACTGGGGCGGTCGTCAGGGGACGAGCAGTACTTC
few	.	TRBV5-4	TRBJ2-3	CASTNGQTSTDTQYF	TGTGCCAGCACCAACGGACAGACAAGCACAGATACGCAGTATTTT
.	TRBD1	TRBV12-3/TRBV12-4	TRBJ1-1	CASSPGQENTEASF	TGTGCCAGCAGCCCGGGACAGGAGAACACTGAGGCTTCCTTT
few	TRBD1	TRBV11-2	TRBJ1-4	CASSFGTGIQEKLFF	TGTGCCAGCAGCTTCGGGACAGGTATTCAGGAAAAACTGTTTTTT
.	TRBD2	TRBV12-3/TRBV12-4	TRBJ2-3	CASRLAEGDTQYF	TGTGCCAGCAGACTAGCGGAAGGAGATACGCAGTATTTT
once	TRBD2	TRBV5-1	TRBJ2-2	CASSAGTSGRAHTGELFF	TGCGCCAGCAGCGCGGGGACTAGCGGGAGGGCTCACACCGGGGAGCTGTTTTTT
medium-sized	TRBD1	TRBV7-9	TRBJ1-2	CASSDRDRGGSYGYTF	TGTGCCAGCAGCGACCGGGACAGGGGTGGAAGCTATGGCTACACCTTC
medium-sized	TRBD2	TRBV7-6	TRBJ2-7	CASATSGTSYEQYF	TGTGCCAGCGCCACCAGCGGGACGAGCTACGAGCAGTACTTC
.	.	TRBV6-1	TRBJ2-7	CASSDLGPAKQSF	TGTGCCAGCAGTGACTTAGGCCCAGCGAAACAGAGCTTC
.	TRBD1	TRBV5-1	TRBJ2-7	CASSEGTGGRYEQYF	TGCGCCAGCAGCGAAGGGACAGGGGGAAGGTACGAGCAGTACTTC
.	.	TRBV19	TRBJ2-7	CASSYRDEQYF	TGTGCCAGTAGTTACAGGGACGAGCAGTACTTC
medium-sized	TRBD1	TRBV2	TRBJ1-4	CASNGQGAKNEKLFF	TGTGCCAGCAACGGACAGGGGGCTAAAAACGAAAAACTGTTTTTT
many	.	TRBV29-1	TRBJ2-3	CSAPWGDTQYF	TGCAGCGCCCCATGGGGGGATACGCAGTATTTT
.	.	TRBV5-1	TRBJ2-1	CASSLDKSEQFF	TGCGCCAGCAGCCTGGACAAGAGTGAGCAGTTCTTC
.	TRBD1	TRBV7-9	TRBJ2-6	CASSLGQGRTGANVLTF	TGTGCCAGCAGCTTAGGACAGGGAAGGACTGGGGCCAACGTCCTGACTTTC
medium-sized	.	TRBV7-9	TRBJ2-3	CASSLNRQTYTDTQYF	TGTGCCAGCAGCTTAAATCGACAGACCTACACAGATACGCAGTATTTT
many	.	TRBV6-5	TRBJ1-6	CASSYTVLALDSPLHF	TGTGCCAGCAGTTACACAGTTTTGGCTTTAGATTCACCCCTCCACTTT
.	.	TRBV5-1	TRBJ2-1	CASSLGAGDNEQFF	TGCGCCAGCAGCTTGGGGGCAGGGGACAATGAGCAGTTCTTC
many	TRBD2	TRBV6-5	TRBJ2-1	CASSYVTGGGNEQFF	TGTGCCAGCAGTTACGTTACGGGAGGGGGGAATGAGCAGTTCTTC
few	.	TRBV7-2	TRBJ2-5	CASSSTRSSETQYF	TGTGCCAGCAGTAGCACTAGGTCCTCAGAGACCCAGTACTTC
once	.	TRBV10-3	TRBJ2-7	CAISEGANIRPYEQYF	TGTGCCATCAGTGAAGGAGCGAACATACGACCCTACGAGCAGTACTTC
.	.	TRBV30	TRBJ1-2	CACGAGHTF	TGTGCCTGCGGGGCTGGCCACACCTTC
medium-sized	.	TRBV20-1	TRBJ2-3	CSAPAQHISTDTQYF	TGCAGTGCCCCCGCTCAGCATATAAGCACAGATACGCAGTATTTT
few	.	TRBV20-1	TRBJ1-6	CSARDSQSSSYNSPLHF	TGCAGTGCTAGAGATAGCCAGTCAAGCTCCTATAATTCACCCCTCCACTTT
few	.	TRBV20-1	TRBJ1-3	CSARRVSGGNTIYF	TGCAGTGCTAGAAGGGTATCTGGTGGAAACACCATATATTTT
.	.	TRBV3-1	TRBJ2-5	CASSQETQYF	TGTGCCAGCAGCCAAGAGACCCAGTACTTC